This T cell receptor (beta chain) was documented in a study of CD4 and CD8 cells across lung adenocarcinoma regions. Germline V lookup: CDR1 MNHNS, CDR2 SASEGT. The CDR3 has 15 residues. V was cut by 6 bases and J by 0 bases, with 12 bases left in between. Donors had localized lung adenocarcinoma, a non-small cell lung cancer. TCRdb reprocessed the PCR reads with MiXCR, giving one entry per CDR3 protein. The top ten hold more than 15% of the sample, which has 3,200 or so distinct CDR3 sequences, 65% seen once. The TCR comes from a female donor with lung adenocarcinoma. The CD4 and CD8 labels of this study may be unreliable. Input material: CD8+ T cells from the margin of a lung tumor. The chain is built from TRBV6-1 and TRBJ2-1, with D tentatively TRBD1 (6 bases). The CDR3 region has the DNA TGTGCCAGCAGGGAGGACAGAGACTCCTACAATGAGCAGTTCTTC. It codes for CASREDRDSYNEQFF.